This entry is about one T cell receptor (beta chain). Survey-level TCR beta sequencing used the immunoSEQ assay. The assay was immunoSEQ multiplex PCR, and TCRdb's table has in-frame clones only and misses some. The table shows some 70,000 clones, with around 93% occurring only once. V gave up 1 base and J gave up 6 bases, with 10 bases separating them. In germline, CDR1 is SNHLY, CDR2 FYNNEI. The CDR3 spans 14 residues. The receptor was isolated from a man aged 40-50 years with rheumatoid arthritis. Material for sequencing was PBMCs. J is TRBJ1-5 and V is TRBV2, with D tentatively TRBD1 (6 bases). Here the CDR3 reads CASSEDRVGQPQHF. The CDR3 region has the DNA TGTGCCAGCAGTGAAGACAGGGTGGGTCAGCCCCAGCATTTT.